Listed below are T cell receptor beta chains from one sample, sequenced in a study of shared clonotypes between healthy human individuals. Data came from immunoSEQ multiplex PCR; TCRdb stores just in-frame clones and leaves some out. The table shows about 490,000 clones, with approximately 79% occurring only once. Source material: PBMCs. These receptors originate from a woman aged 35 to 49 in good health. Some clones in this sample may be carry-over from other donors' samples. CDR3s include the opening cysteine and the closing phenylalanine or tryptophan. The D gene is left open where the match is weak. A clone size is listed for some rows: how often the clone was seen (once, few, many), or a class if it is expanded.

>TRBJ2-3|-|-|TRBV5-6
CASSLQGPGTDTQYF
TGTGCCAGCAGTTTACAGGGTCCGGGCACAGATACGCAGTATTTT
>TRBJ2-7|once|-|TRBV10-3
CAISPRGYEQYF
TGTGCCATCAGCCCTCGGGGCTACGAGCAGTACTTC
>TRBJ2-6|few|-|TRBV6-5
CASSSILRGANVLTF
TGTGCCAGCAGCTCCATTCTTCGGGGGGCCAACGTCCTGACTTTC
>TRBJ2-1|-|-|TRBV10-3
CAISERVGTGNEQFF
TGTGCCATCAGTGAGAGGGTGGGGACTGGCAATGAGCAGTTCTTC
>TRBJ1-2|many|-|TRBV15
CATSRPEEGNYGYTF
TGTGCCACCAGCAGACCCGAGGAGGGAAACTATGGCTACACCTTC
>TRBJ2-1|-|-|TRBV7-9
CASSLAQVGNFF
TGTGCCAGCAGCTTAGCACAGGTGGGGAACTTCTTC
>TRBJ2-3|-|TRBD1|TRBV7-2
CASSLGQGFTDTQYF
TGTGCCAGCAGCTTGGGACAGGGGTTTACAGATACGCAGTATTTT
>TRBJ2-7|once|TRBD2|TRBV9
CASSPYGRADYEQYF
TGTGCCAGCAGCCCATACGGGAGGGCTGACTACGAGCAGTACTTC
>TRBJ2-6|-|-|TRBV28
CASNGANVLTF
TGTGCCAGCAATGGGGCCAACGTCCTGACTTTC
>TRBJ2-7|-|TRBD1|TRBV5-6
CASSVDRTVRGEQYF
TGTGCCAGCAGCGTGGACAGGACAGTTCGGGGCGAGCAGTACTTC
>TRBJ1-1|few|TRBD1|TRBV7-8
CASSFRDSMNTEAFF
TGTGCCAGCAGCTTCCGGGACAGCATGAACACTGAAGCTTTCTTT
>TRBJ2-3|-|TRBD2|TRBV5-4
CASSLGELAGADTQYF
TGTGCCAGCAGCTTGGGTGAACTAGCGGGTGCAGATACGCAGTATTTT
>TRBJ2-7|-|-|TRBV19
CASSMWGDRSSYEQYF
TGTGCCAGTAGTATGTGGGGGGACCGGAGCTCCTACGAGCAGTACTTC
>TRBJ2-7|-|-|TRBV4-3
CASSQDLGPYEQYF
TGCGCCAGCAGCCAAGATCTCGGACCCTACGAGCAGTACTTC
>TRBJ2-1|once|-|TRBV28
CASSIGLGEQFF
TGTGCCAGCAGTATCGGTCTGGGTGAGCAGTTCTTC
>TRBJ1-3|-|-|TRBV6-5
CTRVRASGNTIYF
TGTACCAGGGTGAGGGCCTCTGGAAACACCATATATTTT
>TRBJ2-2|-|-|TRBV30
CAWSPFARGANTGELFF
TGTGCCTGGAGTCCCTTCGCCAGGGGGGCGAACACCGGGGAGCTGTTTTTT
>TRBJ1-4|-|TRBD1|TRBV15
CATSRPHNRDSEKLFF
TGTGCCACCAGCAGACCGCACAACAGGGACAGTGAAAAACTGTTTTTT
>TRBJ2-5|-|-|TRBV5-4
CASSLGPEGGETQYF
TGTGCCAGCAGCTTGGGACCCGAAGGGGGAGAGACCCAGTACTTC
>TRBJ1-2|-|TRBD1|TRBV6-1
CASSQGGQGALGGYTF
TGTGCCAGCAGTCAAGGTGGACAGGGGGCGCTGGGAGGCTACACCTTC
>TRBJ2-5|-|TRBD2|TRBV6-1
CAGRLAAQETQYF
TGTGCCGGACGACTAGCAGCTCAAGAGACCCAGTACTTC
>TRBJ2-1|-|TRBD2|TRBV4-2
CASSQSGSSYNEQFF
TGTGCCAGCAGCCAAAGCGGGAGCTCCTACAATGAGCAGTTCTTC
>TRBJ2-7|-|-|TRBV10-2
CARKAGGPQGDYEQYF
TGCGCCAGAAAAGCCGGGGGGCCCCAGGGAGATTACGAGCAGTACTTC
>TRBJ2-5|-|-|TRBV18
CASSPLGQRETQYF
TGTGCCAGCTCACCTCTGGGCCAGCGGGAGACCCAGTACTTC
>TRBJ2-7|-|-|TRBV4-1
CASSYTASSSYEQYF
TGCGCCAGCAGCTATACAGCCTCGAGCTCCTACGAGCAGTACTTC
>TRBJ2-1|-|TRBD2|TRBV18
CASSRTSGNNEQFF
TGTGCCAGCTCAAGGACTAGCGGGAACAATGAGCAGTTCTTC
>TRBJ2-3|-|-|TRBV5-6
CASSPDSINTDTQYF
TGTGCCAGCAGCCCGGACAGCATAAACACAGATACGCAGTATTTT
>TRBJ2-1|-|-|TRBV7-2
CASSLAGREQFF
TGTGCCAGCAGCTTAGCAGGCAGGGAGCAGTTCTTC
>TRBJ2-1|-|TRBD2|TRBV7-8
CASSLVSGGYNEQFF
TGTGCCAGCAGCTTAGTGAGCGGGGGATACAATGAGCAGTTCTTC
>TRBJ1-4|-|-|TRBV7-2
CASSKLSGSNEKLFF
TGTGCCAGCAGCAAACTCTCGGGGTCTAATGAAAAACTGTTTTTT
>TRBJ1-2|-|-|TRBV19
CASSVASPHYGYTF
TGTGCCAGTAGTGTCGCAAGCCCTCACTATGGCTACACCTTC
>TRBJ2-7|-|-|TRBV19
CASSIQAGYEQYF
TGTGCCAGTAGTATTCAGGCGGGATACGAGCAGTACTTC
>TRBJ2-7|-|TRBD1|TRBV19
CASSPLQGASGEQYF
TGTGCCAGTAGTCCACTACAGGGGGCATCAGGCGAGCAGTACTTC
>TRBJ1-6|-|-|TRBV10-3
CAISGTSNSPLHF
TGTGCCATCAGTGGTACCAGCAATTCACCCCTCCACTTT
>TRBJ2-5|-|-|TRBV6-5
CASSYGETQYF
TGTGCCAGCAGTTACGGTGAGACCCAGTACTTC
>TRBJ1-2|few|TRBD1|TRBV2
CASTSGQGRGYTF
TGTGCCAGCACCTCAGGACAGGGTAGAGGCTACACCTTC
>TRBJ2-1|-|-|TRBV19
CASSYLNTYNEQFF
TGTGCCAGTAGTTACCTAAATACCTACAATGAGCAGTTCTTC
>TRBJ2-5|once|TRBD1|TRBV7-7
CASSGTGGEETQYF
TGTGCTAGCAGCGGGACAGGGGGTGAAGAGACCCAGTACTTC
>TRBJ2-2|-|-|TRBV25-1
CASSELPGVDTGELFF
TGTGCCAGCAGTGAACTCCCAGGGGTGGACACCGGGGAGCTGTTTTTT
>TRBJ2-7|-|-|TRBV2
CASSEEVTTQYF
TGTGCCAGCAGTGAAGAGGTTACGACGCAGTACTTC
>TRBJ2-1|-|TRBD2|TRBV7-2
CASSQTSGTYNEQFF
TGTGCCAGCAGCCAAACTAGCGGAACGTACAATGAGCAGTTCTTC
>TRBJ2-3|-|-|TRBV29-1
CSAVGTSIQDTQYF
TGCAGCGCCGTCGGGACATCGATTCAAGATACGCAGTATTTT
>TRBJ1-3|-|-|TRBV6-6
CASSYPAARGVDTIYF
TGTGCCAGCAGTTACCCCGCTGCTCGGGGCGTAGACACCATATATTTT
>TRBJ1-2|-|-|TRBV30
CVWSVGPSFYGYTF
TGTGTCTGGAGTGTAGGGCCTTCCTTCTATGGCTACACCTTC
>TRBJ2-7|-|-|TRBV2
CASSRGGNSYEQYF
TGTGCCAGCAGTCGCGGAGGGAACTCCTACGAGCAGTACTTC
>TRBJ2-6|-|-|TRBV7-8
CAGLMGSGANVLTF
TGTGCCGGACTCATGGGCTCTGGGGCCAACGTCCTGACTTTC
>TRBJ2-6|once|-|TRBV7-2
CASSSAGSGANVLTF
TGTGCCAGCAGCTCCGCAGGGTCTGGGGCCAACGTCCTGACTTTC
>TRBJ2-2|-|-|TRBV7-9
CASSPRDTGELFF
TGTGCCAGCAGCCCTCGCGACACCGGGGAGCTGTTTTTT
>TRBJ2-5|-|-|TRBV5-1
CASSSRTDQETQYF
TGCGCCAGCAGCTCCCGAACAGACCAAGAGACCCAGTACTTC